The clone carrying this TCR beta chain was recorded many times. As yet, its antigen is unknown. Authors of the study amplified TCR beta CDR3 regions from RNA transcripts. The study used the HTBI primer set for a first-round RT-PCR of the TCR CDR3. TCRdb fed the multiplex PCR reads into MiXCR, producing one record per CDR3 protein. This table has hundreds of thousands of distinct CDR3 sequences, about 15% appearing once. This sample is part of a study of T cells in Graves' hyperthyroidism and ophthalmopathy. The study, taken as a whole, reports: The model foresaw ophthalmopathy a median around 6 months prior to onset.

The TCR was taken from a man between 18 and 29 years old with Graves' ophthalmopathy. What was sequenced was blood.

The CDR3 DNA sequence: TGCGCCAGCAGTGAAGACAGGCCGTCCTATGGCTACACCTTC. This sequence encodes CASSEDRPSYGYTF. The chain uses TRBV10-2 and TRBJ1-2, with a possible D match to TRBD1 (6 bases). Germline V lookup: CDR1 WSHSY, CDR2 SAAADI. CDR3 length: 14 amino acids. Trimming left V 3 bases short and J 4 bases short, with 12 bases between.